This TCR beta chain was identified during a study of shared clonotypes between healthy human individuals. Study as a whole: The study used three CD4 naive, three CD4 memory, two CD8 naive and one CD8 memory plate per donor.

Points from the study as a whole: Clonotypes which were not shared had lower generation probabilities than clonotypes that all four donors shared. The study found about 4.6% of naive CD4 clonotypes shared across a few donors.

Measured with immunoSEQ multiplex PCR; TCRdb has only the in-frame clones, and not every one. The sample contains about 2 million clones, 95% of which appear only once. Notes on this clone: Its antigen is undetermined.

The V end was cut by 2 bases, the J end by 4 bases, with 15 bases between. The CDR3 has 15 residues. CDR1 and CDR2 (germline): GTSNPN, SVGIG (reference sequence). The sequencing sample was made of naive CD4+ T cells sorted from blood. The subset denotes: CD45RA+ positively selected. This clonotype was obtained from a man aged 18 to 29 in good health. The gene calls are TRBV30 and TRBJ1-5, with D possibly matching TRBD1 (5 bases). In DNA, the CDR3 is TGTGCCTGGAGTTTTTCTACGACAGATAATCAGCCCCAGCATTTT. Encoded protein: CAWSFSTTDNQPQHF.